Sequencing of this T cell receptor beta chain was carried out in a study of T-cell memory formation after mild COVID-19. From the 5' RACE reads, TCRdb called clonotypes with MiXCR, one entry per CDR3 protein. The data contain about 340,000 distinct CDR3 sequences, approximately 12% of them singletons. This clonotype was seen only a few times. Its antigen is still unknown. Trimming took off 6 bases at V and 7 bases at J, with 13 bases between the two ends. CDR3 length: 13 amino acids. Germline CDR1 reads MNHEY; CDR2 reads SVGAGI. Study findings and constraints: There were some responding clones in pre-infection memory, which suggested that cross-reactive memory had joined.

The specimen sequenced was PBMCs or a T cell subset sorted from them (not recorded which). This receptor was obtained from a man younger than 35 who had mild COVID-19 (a few samples of this study predate the infection). Cell type and time point are not known. This chain joins TRBV6-5 and TRBJ1-5; no reliable D call. CDR3 sequence: CASSPGFYQPQHF. The CDR3 DNA reads TGTGCCAGCAGCCCGGGTTTTTACCAGCCCCAGCATTTT.